The text below deals with one T cell receptor beta chain. With 1 base clipped from V and 4 bases from J, the junction kept 9 bases outside the gene matches. The germline gives CDR1 GTSNPN, CDR2 SVGIG (reference sequence). The CDR3 length is 16 residues. This entry comes from a study of blood T cell repertoires in COVID-19. Study summary: Italy, Spain and the United States were the sources of the convalescent and acute COVID-19 samples.

Produced via immunoSEQ multiplex PCR; TCRdb's table is partial and in-frame only. The sample records more than 100,000 clones, about 91% being singletons. The sequence derives from a woman aged 50 to 65 with active or convalescent COVID-19. The sample comprised peripheral blood. This rearrangement joins TRBV30 to TRBJ1-2, with 10 bases aligning to TRBD1. CDR3: CAWSGTGGLDGYGYTF. The CDR3 DNA reads as TGTGCCTGGAGTGGGACAGGGGGATTAGACGGCTATGGCTACACCTTC.